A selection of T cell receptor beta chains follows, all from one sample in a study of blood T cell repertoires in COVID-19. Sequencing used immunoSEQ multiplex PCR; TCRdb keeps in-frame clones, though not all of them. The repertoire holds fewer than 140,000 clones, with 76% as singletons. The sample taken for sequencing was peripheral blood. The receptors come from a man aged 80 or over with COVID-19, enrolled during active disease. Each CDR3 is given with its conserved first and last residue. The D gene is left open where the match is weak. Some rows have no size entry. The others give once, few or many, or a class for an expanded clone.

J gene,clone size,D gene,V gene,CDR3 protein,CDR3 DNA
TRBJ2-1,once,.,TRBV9,CASSARTTYNEQFF,TGTGCCAGCAGCGCCAGGACTACCTACAATGAGCAGTTCTTC
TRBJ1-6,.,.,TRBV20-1,CSASNTVPSHSPLHF,TGCAGTGCTAGTAACACCGTCCCGTCCCATTCACCCCTCCACTTT
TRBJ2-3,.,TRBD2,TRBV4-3,CASSLASGIERTDTQYF,TGCGCCAGCAGCCTGGCTAGCGGGATTGAAAGGACAGATACGCAGTATTTT
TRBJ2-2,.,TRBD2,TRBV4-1,CASSQVLAGGTGELFF,TGCGCCAGCAGCCAGGTTCTAGCGGGAGGGACCGGGGAGCTGTTTTTT
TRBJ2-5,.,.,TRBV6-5,CASSYPRTRQETQYF,TGTGCCAGCAGTTACCCTCGGACAAGGCAAGAGACCCAGTACTTC
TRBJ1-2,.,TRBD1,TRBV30,CAWSKQGGYGYTF,TGTGCCTGGAGTAAACAGGGGGGCTATGGCTACACCTTC
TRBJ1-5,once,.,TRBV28,CASSLSGSNQPQHF,TGTGCCAGCAGTTTAAGCGGTAGCAATCAGCCCCAGCATTTT
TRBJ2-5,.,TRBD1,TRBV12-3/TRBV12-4,CASSSSGGTQYF,TGTGCCAGCAGTTCGTCAGGGGGAACCCAGTACTTC
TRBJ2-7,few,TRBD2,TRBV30,CAWRGTSGSGEQYF,TGTGCCTGGAGGGGGACTAGCGGGAGTGGGGAGCAGTACTTC
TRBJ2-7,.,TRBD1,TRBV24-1,CATSPGTGVYEQYF,TGTGCCACCAGTCCCGGGACAGGGGTCTACGAGCAGTACTTC
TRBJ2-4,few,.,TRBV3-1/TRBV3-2,CASSQPGSAKNIQYF,TGTGCCAGCAGCCAACCGGGTTCAGCCAAAAACATTCAGTACTTC
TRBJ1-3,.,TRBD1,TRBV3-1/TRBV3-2,CASSLQGASGNTIYF,TGTGCCAGCAGCCTACAGGGGGCCTCTGGAAACACCATATATTTT
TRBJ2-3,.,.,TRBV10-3,CAISEGPDADTQYF,TGTGCCATCAGTGAGGGGCCAGACGCAGATACGCAGTATTTT
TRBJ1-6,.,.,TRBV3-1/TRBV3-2,CASRLRGYNSPLHF,TGTGCCAGCAGGCTCCGGGGATACAACTCACCCCTCCACTTT
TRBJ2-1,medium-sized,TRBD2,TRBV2,CASSDTSGSLGEQFF,TGTGCCAGCAGTGACACTAGCGGGAGTTTGGGTGAGCAGTTCTTC
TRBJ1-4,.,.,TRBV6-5,CASSYSRGTNEKLFF,TGTGCCAGCAGTTATTCCAGGGGTACTAATGAAAAACTGTTTTTT
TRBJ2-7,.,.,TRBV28,CASSRETVSYEQYF,TGTGCCAGCAGCCGAGAGACAGTCTCCTACGAGCAGTACTTC
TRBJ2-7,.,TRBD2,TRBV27,CASSPRTSGPYEQYF,TGTGCCAGCAGTCCCAGGACTAGCGGACCCTACGAGCAGTACTTC
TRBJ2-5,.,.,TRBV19,CASSISIQETQYF,TGTGCCAGTAGTATTTCAATCCAAGAGACCCAGTACTTC
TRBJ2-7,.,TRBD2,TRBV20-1,CSASWTSRSPYEQYF,TGCAGTGCTAGTTGGACTAGCCGGAGCCCCTACGAGCAGTACTTC
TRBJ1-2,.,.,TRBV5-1,CASSPDKAGGGYTF,TGCGCCAGCAGCCCGGACAAGGCCGGCGGTGGCTACACCTTC
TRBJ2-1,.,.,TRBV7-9,CASSSMSYNEQFF,TGTGCCAGCAGCTCCATGAGTTACAATGAGCAGTTCTTC
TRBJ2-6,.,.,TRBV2,CAITQASGANVLTF,TGTGCCATCACTCAGGCCTCTGGGGCCAACGTCCTGACTTTC
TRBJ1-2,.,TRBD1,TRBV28,CASSLFRTGNGYTF,TGTGCCAGCAGTTTGTTCCGGACAGGGAACGGCTACACCTTC
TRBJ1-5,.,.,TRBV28,CASSPVPSIDQPQHF,TGTGCCAGCAGTCCAGTCCCCTCCATCGATCAGCCCCAGCATTTT
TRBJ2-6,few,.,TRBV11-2,CASSPGYEYSGANVLTF,TGTGCCAGCAGCCCAGGGTATGAGTACTCTGGGGCCAACGTCCTGACTTTC
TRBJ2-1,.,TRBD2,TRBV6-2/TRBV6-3,CASSTETSGRRLFF,TGTGCCAGCAGTACCGAGACTAGCGGGAGAAGACTGTTCTTC
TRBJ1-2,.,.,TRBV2,CASSVNRAPPYGYTF,TGTGCCAGCAGTGTAAACAGGGCCCCTCCCTATGGCTACACCTTC
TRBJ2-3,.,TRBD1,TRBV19,CASRFRDRGSGTQYF,TGTGCCAGTAGATTTCGAGACAGGGGAAGTGGTACGCAGTATTTT
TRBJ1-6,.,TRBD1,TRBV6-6,CASSYGTGNSPLHF,TGTGCCAGCAGTTACGGGACAGGCAATTCACCCCTCCACTTT
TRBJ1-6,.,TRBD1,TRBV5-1,CASSLDGQGNNSPLHF,TGCGCCAGCAGCCTCGATGGACAGGGAAATAATTCACCCCTCCACTTT
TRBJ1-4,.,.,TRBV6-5,CASSFGQTTNEKLFF,TGTGCCAGCAGTTTCGGACAGACAACTAATGAAAAACTGTTTTTT
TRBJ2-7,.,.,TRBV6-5,CASSWDLAYEQYF,TGTGCCAGCAGTTGGGACTTGGCCTACGAGCAGTACTTC
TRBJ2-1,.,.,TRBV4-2,CASSQVGGDSYNEQFF,TGTGCCAGCAGCCAAGTAGGGGGGGATTCCTACAATGAGCAGTTCTTC
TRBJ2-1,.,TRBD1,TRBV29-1,CSVEDPRQGATNEQFF,TGCAGCGTTGAAGATCCGCGGCAGGGGGCCACGAATGAGCAGTTCTTC
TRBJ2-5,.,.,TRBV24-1,CATAGRGQETQYF,TGTGCCACCGCCGGCAGGGGTCAAGAGACCCAGTACTTC
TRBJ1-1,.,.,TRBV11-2,CASSLIGTEAFF,TGTGCCAGCAGCCTAATCGGGACTGAAGCTTTCTTT
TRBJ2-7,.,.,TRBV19,CASSGWAAGVDSYEQYF,TGTGCCAGTTCCGGTTGGGCAGCGGGTGTTGACTCCTACGAGCAGTACTTC
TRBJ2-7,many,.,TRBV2,CASKGVLTYEQYF,TGTGCCAGCAAGGGAGTCCTAACCTACGAGCAGTACTTC
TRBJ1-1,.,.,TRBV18,CASSPPMGTEAFF,TGTGCCAGCTCACCACCGATGGGGACAGAAGCTTTCTTT
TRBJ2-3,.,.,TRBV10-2,CASSELGSPTDTQYF,TGCGCCAGCAGTGAGCTAGGCAGCCCCACAGATACGCAGTATTTT
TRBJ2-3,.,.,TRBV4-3,CASSQDQAYYTDTQYF,TGCGCCAGCAGCCAAGATCAGGCCTATTACACAGATACGCAGTATTTT
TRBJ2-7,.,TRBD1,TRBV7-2,CASSFTGAGATYEQYF,TGTGCCAGCAGCTTCACAGGGGCCGGGGCCACCTACGAGCAGTACTTC
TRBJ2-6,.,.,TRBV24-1,CATSGRVGGSGANVLTF,TGTGCCACCAGTGGCCGAGTTGGGGGCAGTGGGGCCAACGTCCTGACTTTC
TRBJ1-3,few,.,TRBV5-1,CASSLAGAESGNTIYF,TGCGCCAGCAGCTTGGCAGGGGCTGAATCTGGAAACACCATATATTTT
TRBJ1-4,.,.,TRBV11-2,CASSSSQAEKLFF,TGTGCCAGCAGCTCGTCACAGGCTGAAAAACTGTTTTTT
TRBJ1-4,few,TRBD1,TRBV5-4,CASSPGTGDDNEKLFF,TGTGCCAGCAGCCCCGGGACAGGAGACGATAATGAAAAACTGTTTTTT
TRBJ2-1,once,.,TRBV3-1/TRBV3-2,CASSLGVESYNEQFF,TGTGCCAGCAGCCTCGGTGTGGAGTCCTACAATGAGCAGTTCTTC
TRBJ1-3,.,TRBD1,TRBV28,CASSWDSSGNTIYF,TGTGCCAGCAGTTGGGACAGCTCTGGAAACACCATATATTTT
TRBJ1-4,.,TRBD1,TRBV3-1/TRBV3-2,CASSLRGGTNEKLFF,TGTGCCAGCAGTTTGAGAGGGGGCACTAATGAAAAACTGTTTTTT
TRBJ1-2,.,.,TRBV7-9,CASSLEAYGYTF,TGTGCCAGCAGCTTAGAAGCATATGGCTACACCTTC
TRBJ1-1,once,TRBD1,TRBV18,CASSPGTGLNTEAFF,TGTGCCAGCTCACCCGGGACAGGATTGAACACTGAAGCTTTCTTT
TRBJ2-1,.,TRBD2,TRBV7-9,CASSKVAGSSYNEQFF,TGTGCCAGCAGCAAAGTAGCGGGTAGCTCCTACAATGAGCAGTTCTTC
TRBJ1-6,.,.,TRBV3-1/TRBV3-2,CASSPGSLTYNSPLHF,TGTGCCAGCAGCCCCGGGAGCCTAACCTATAATTCACCCCTCCACTTT